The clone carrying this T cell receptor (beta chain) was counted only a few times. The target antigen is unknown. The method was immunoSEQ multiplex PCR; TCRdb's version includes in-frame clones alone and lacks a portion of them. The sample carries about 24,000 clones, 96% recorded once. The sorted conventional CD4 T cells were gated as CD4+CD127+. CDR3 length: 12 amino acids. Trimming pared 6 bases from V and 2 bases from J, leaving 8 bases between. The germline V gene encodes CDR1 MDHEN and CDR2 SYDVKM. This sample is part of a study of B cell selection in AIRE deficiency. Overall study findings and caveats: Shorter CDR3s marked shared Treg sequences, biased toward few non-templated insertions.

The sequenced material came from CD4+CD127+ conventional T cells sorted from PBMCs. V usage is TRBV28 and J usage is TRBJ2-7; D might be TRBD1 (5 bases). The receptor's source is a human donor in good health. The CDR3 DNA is TGTGCCAGCAGGGACAAAACCTACGAGCAGTACTTC. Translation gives CASRDKTYEQYF.